Below, one T cell receptor (beta chain) is given with its context. The antigen is not known. This specimen belongs to a study of cytomegalovirus exposure and HLA in healthy donors. Study-wide background: It was reported in a later analysis that the 100 to 150 validation repertoires used the same platform as the roughly 670 first-cohort repertoires. Findings and limits, study-wide: 164 TCR beta chains were listed as cytomegalovirus-associated. The study found most TCR sequences rare, yet found some public TCRs in many donors. In vitro checks showed that three CMV-associated chains really do target CMV antigens.

The table came from immunoSEQ multiplex PCR; TCRdb's copy has only in-frame clones and leaves some out. The sample contains 100,000 to 130,000 clones, under 85% of which appear only once. CDR1 is SGHRS, CDR2 YFSETQ, per germline. The length of the CDR3 is 14 residues. Between the trimmed V and J ends, which lost 2 bases and 5 bases, there was a span of 13 bases. The TCR originated in a woman aged 18 to 35 in good health and CMV-seronegative. Material: PBMCs. The chain combines TRBV5-1 with TRBJ1-1; D possibly corresponds to TRBD1 (5 bases). The CDR3 region is CASSLRSGRTEAFF. DNA for the CDR3: TGCGCCAGCAGCTTACGTTCAGGGAGGACTGAAGCTTTCTTT.